Listed here are 15 T cell receptor beta chains from one sample, sequenced in a study of shared clonotypes between healthy human individuals. Repertoires were generated with immunoSEQ multiplex PCR, while TCRdb's copy carries only in-frame clones and drops some. The table has fewer than 3 million clones, around 90% seen once. The sample comprised naive CD4+ T cells from PBMCs. Subset: CD45RA+ positively selected. Source of these receptors: a young man in good health. Some clones in this sample may be carry-over from other donors' samples.

This clone was seen only a few times. The J gene is TRBJ1-1, the V gene TRBV28; D remains unclear. CDR1 is MDHEN, CDR2 SYDVKM, per germline. The CDR3 consists of 12 residues. Trimming left V 4 bases short and J 4 bases short, with 7 bases between. The CDR3: CASSWRVTEAFF. The CDR3 DNA sequence: TGTGCCAGCAGTTGGAGGGTCACTGAAGCTTTCTTT.

The J gene is TRBJ2-5, the V gene TRBV4-2, with 13 bases aligning to TRBD2. Unmatched junction bases numbered 7, after V lost 5 bases and J lost 1 base. The CDR3 contains 17 residues. CDR1 and CDR2 (germline): LGHNA, YNFKEQ. CDR3 sequence (DNA): TGTGCCAGCAGCGGAACCGGGACTAGCGGGGTCCAAGAGACCCAGTACTTC. Translation gives CASSGTGTSGVQETQYF.

The chain combines TRBV28 with TRBJ2-3, with a tentative D call TRBD1 (6 bases). This CDR3 has 13 residues. V lost 8 bases and J lost 2, with 11 bases in between. Germline CDR1 reads MDHEN; CDR2 reads SYDVKM. The CDR3 here is CASGTSSTDTQYF. In DNA form, the CDR3 reads TGTGCCAGCGGGACAAGTTCCACAGATACGCAGTATTTT.

This clone has just one count. The V gene is TRBV6-5, the J gene TRBJ1-2; D remains unclear. Looked up from germline, CDR1 is MNHEY and CDR2 is SVGAGI. The CDR3 totals 14 residues. Trimming stripped 7 bases from V and 0 bases from J, with 12 bases between. CDR3 bases: TGTGCCAGCAACCCGGGCCGGACTAACTATGGCTACACCTTC. This sequence encodes CASNPGRTNYGYTF.

V usage is TRBV20-1 and J usage is TRBJ1-2, with TRBD1 as a possible D gene (6 bases). V shed 4 bases and J shed 14 bases, with 14 bases lying between them. The CDR3 has 10 residues. Germline CDR1 DFQATT, CDR2 SNEGSKA (reference sequence). CDR3 DNA: TGCAGTGCTACAAGACAGGCGCGGACCTTC. Translated: CSATRQARTF.

Only one count was recorded for this clone. The V gene is TRBV5-1, the J gene TRBJ2-3; D perhaps matches TRBD2 (5 bases). This CDR3 is built from 14 residues. Between the trimmed V and J ends, which lost 4 bases and 5 bases, there was a span of 14 bases. Germline assignment: CDR1 SGHRS and CDR2 YFSETQ. CDR3: CASSPITGLDTQYF. The CDR3 nucleotides are TGCGCCAGCAGCCCTATAACGGGGTTAGATACGCAGTATTTT.

This sequence joins TRBV5-1 and TRBJ2-5; D ambiguous. The germline V gene has CDR1 SGHRS and CDR2 YFSETQ. The ends were cut back, 1 base at V and 5 bases at J, with 9 bases in the middle. This CDR3 is 13 amino acids long. The CDR3 spells CASSLKGDETQYF. The CDR3 DNA is TGCGCCAGCAGCTTGAAGGGTGATGAGACCCAGTACTTC. Looking up the rest from reference TRBV5-1 and TRBJ2-5 gives the full variable domain: KAGVTQTPRYLIKTRGQQVTLSCSPISGHRSVSWYQQTPGQGLQFLFEYFSETQRNKGNFPGRFSGRQFSNSRSEMNVSTLELGDSALYLCASSLKGDETQYFGPGTRLLVL.

V and J are TRBV30 and TRBJ1-4; 8 bases map to TRBD1. With 8 bases clipped from V and 3 bases from J, the junction kept 11 bases outside the gene matches. The CDR3 extends over 15 amino acids. Per the germline V gene, CDR1 is GTSNPN and CDR2 is SVGIG (reference sequence). The CDR3: CAGARGRLANEKLFF. CDR3 bases: TGTGCCGGAGCCAGGGGGCGCCTCGCTAATGAAAAACTGTTTTTT.

The chain employs TRBV18 and TRBJ1-1, with D unclear. Trimming removed 2 bases from V and 1 base from J, with 8 bases in between. The CDR3 has 14 residues. The V gene's germline CDR1 is KGHSH and CDR2 LQKENI. Here the CDR3 reads CASSPAPTNTEAFF. Here the CDR3 DNA reads TGTGCCAGCTCACCAGCACCGACGAACACTGAAGCTTTCTTT.

This sequence joins TRBV19 and TRBJ2-3; TRBD1 agrees at 9 bases. The CDR3 length is 16 residues. Germline trimming cut 9 bases from V and 4 bases from J; bases unmatched to any gene: 14. The germline gives CDR1 LNHDA, CDR2 SQIVND (reference sequence). CDR3 amino acids: CASRNRGRAAADTQYF. As DNA, the CDR3 is TGTGCCAGCCGAAACAGGGGGCGAGCCGCCGCAGATACGCAGTATTTT.

The chain recombines TRBV29-1 with TRBJ2-7; 9 bases align to TRBD2. The length of the CDR3 is 14 residues. Germline CDR1 reads SQVTM; CDR2 reads ANQGSEA. V lost 6 bases, J lost 3 bases, and 9 bases stayed unmatched. DNA for the CDR3: TGCAGCGTGGTTACTAGCGGGCATATCTACGAGCAGTACTTC. Its protein is CSVVTSGHIYEQYF.

This rearrangement joins TRBV10-3 to TRBJ2-7; tentatively, D is TRBD1 or TRBD2 (5 bases each). Trimming removed 10 bases at V and 5 bases at J, with 24 bases between. The CDR3 spans 15 residues. Looked up from germline, CDR1 is ENHRY and CDR2 is SYGVKD. In DNA, the CDR3 is TGTGCCAGCTCCCCTTTGGGGGAGAGGGGCAACGAGCAGTACTTC. As protein: CASSPLGERGNEQYF.

Notes on this clone: Other DNA sequences in the sample encode the same CDR3. This chain joins TRBV9 and TRBJ2-2, with a tentative D call TRBD2 (5 bases). The germline V gene has CDR1 SGDLS and CDR2 YYNGEE. Trimming removed 1 base at V and 1 base at J, with 8 bases between. The CDR3 has 15 amino acids. The CDR3 sequence: CASSVTGMNTGELFF. CDR3 nucleotide sequence: TGTGCCAGCAGCGTAACCGGGATGAACACCGGGGAGCTGTTTTTT.

The V call is TRBV28, the J call TRBJ1-1, with 8 bases aligning to TRBD1. The CDR3 length is 14 residues. The V gene end was trimmed by 3 bases and the J gene end by 5 bases; junction bases not matched to a gene: 5. Looked up from germline, CDR1 is MDHEN and CDR2 is SYDVKM. The CDR3 sequence is CASSFDRGFTEAFF. CDR3 sequence (DNA): TGTGCCAGCAGTTTCGACAGGGGATTTACTGAAGCTTTCTTT.

V gene TRBV18 combines with J gene TRBJ2-3; 7 bases line up with TRBD1. CDR1 KGHSH and CDR2 LQKENI come from the germline V gene. CDR3 size: 16 residues. V gave up 3 bases and J gave up 1 base; unmatched junction bases: 7. The CDR3: CASSPQGGLGTDTQYF. Written as DNA, the CDR3 is TGTGCCAGCTCACCTCAAGGGGGCCTTGGCACAGATACGCAGTATTTT.